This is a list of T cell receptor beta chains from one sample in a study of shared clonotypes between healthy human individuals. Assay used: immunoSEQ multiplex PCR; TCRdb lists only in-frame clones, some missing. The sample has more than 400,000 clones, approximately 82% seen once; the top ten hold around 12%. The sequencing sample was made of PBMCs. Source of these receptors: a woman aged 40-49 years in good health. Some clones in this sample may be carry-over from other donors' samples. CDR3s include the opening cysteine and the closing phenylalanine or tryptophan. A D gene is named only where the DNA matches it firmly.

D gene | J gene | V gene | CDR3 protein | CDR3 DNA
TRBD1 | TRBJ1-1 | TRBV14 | CASSRRDRGRNTEAFF | TGTGCCAGCAGCCGACGGGACAGGGGCAGGAACACTGAAGCTTTCTTT
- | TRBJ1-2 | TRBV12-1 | CASSPLPRWQGASSF | TGTGCCAGCAGCCCCCTTCCTCGGTGGCAGGGGGCGAGTAGTTTC
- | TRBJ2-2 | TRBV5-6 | CASSPGLVWELFF | TGTGCCAGCAGCCCGGGACTCGTTTGGGAGCTGTTTTTT
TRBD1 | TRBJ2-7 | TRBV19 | CASSMRQGASYEQYF | TGTGCCAGTAGTATGAGGCAGGGGGCGTCCTACGAGCAGTACTTC
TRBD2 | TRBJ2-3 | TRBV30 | CAWSGLPGLASDTQYF | TGTGCCTGGAGTGGACTACCGGGACTAGCATCAGATACGCAGTATTTT
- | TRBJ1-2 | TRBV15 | CATSRDSPLRGYGYTF | TGTGCCACCAGCAGAGATTCTCCCCTAAGGGGGTATGGCTACACCTTC
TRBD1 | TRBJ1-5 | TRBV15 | CATSRPRQGGNQPQHF | TGTGCCACCAGCAGACCAAGACAGGGCGGCAATCAGCCCCAGCATTTT
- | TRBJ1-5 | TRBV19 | CASNPQGFGQPQHF | TGTGCCAGCAACCCCCAGGGGTTTGGTCAGCCCCAGCATTTT
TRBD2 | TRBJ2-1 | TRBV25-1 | CASTLSGRDNEQFF | TGTGCCAGCACTCTTAGCGGGAGGGACAATGAGCAGTTCTTC
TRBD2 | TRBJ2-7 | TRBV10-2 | CASSKSGRAFEQYF | TGCGCCAGCAGTAAGAGCGGGAGAGCCTTCGAGCAGTACTTC
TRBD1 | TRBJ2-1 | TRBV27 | CASSLTGLDEQFF | TGTGCCAGCAGTTTGACAGGGTTGGATGAGCAGTTCTTC
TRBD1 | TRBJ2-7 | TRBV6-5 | CASSKDRASYEQYF | TGTGCCAGCAGCAAGGACAGGGCGTCCTACGAGCAGTACTTC